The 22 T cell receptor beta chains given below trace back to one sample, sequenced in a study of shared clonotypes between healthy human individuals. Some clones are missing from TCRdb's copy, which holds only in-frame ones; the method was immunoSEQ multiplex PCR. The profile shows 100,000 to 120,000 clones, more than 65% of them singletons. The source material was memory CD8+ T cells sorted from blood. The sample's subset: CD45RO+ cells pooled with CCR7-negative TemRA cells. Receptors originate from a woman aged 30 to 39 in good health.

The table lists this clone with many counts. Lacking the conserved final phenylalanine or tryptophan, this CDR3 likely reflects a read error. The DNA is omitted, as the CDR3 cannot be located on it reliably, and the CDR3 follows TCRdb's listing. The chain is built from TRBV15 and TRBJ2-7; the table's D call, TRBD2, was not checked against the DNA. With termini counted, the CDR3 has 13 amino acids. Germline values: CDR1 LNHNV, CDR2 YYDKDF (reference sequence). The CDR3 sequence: CATSPTVSASPHY.

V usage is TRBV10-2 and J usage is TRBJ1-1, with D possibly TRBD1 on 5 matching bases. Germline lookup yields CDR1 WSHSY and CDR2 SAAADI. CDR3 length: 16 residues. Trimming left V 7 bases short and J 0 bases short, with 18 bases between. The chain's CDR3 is CASTKRGAKLNTEAFF. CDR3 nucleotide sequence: TGCGCCAGCACGAAGAGGGGCGCCAAGCTGAACACTGAAGCTTTCTTT.

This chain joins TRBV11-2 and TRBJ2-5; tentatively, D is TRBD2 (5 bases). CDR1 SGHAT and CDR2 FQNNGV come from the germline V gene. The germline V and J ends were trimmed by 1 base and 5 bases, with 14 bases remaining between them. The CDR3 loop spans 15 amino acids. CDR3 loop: CASSLGASGGETQYF. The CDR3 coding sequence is TGTGCCAGCAGCTTAGGGGCCTCAGGCGGGGAGACCCAGTACTTC.

The CDR3 region is CASSQMIRTGGSYGYTF. In DNA form, the CDR3 reads TGCGCCAGCAGCCAGATGATCAGGACAGGGGGCAGCTATGGCTACACCTTC. V is TRBV4-1 and J is TRBJ1-2, with 11 nucleotides matching TRBD1. Germline CDR1 MGHRA, CDR2 YSYEKL. This CDR3 has 17 residues. J lost 4 bases, V lost 3 bases, and 10 bases had no gene match.

The CDR3 region is CATSRDRLVRGVNEQFF. The CDR3 nucleotides are TGTGCCACCAGCAGAGATCGGCTAGTTCGGGGGGTGAATGAGCAGTTCTTC. The chain uses TRBV15 and TRBJ2-1, with 7 bases lining up with TRBD2. This CDR3 has 17 residues. Unmatched junction bases numbered 12, after V lost 0 bases and J lost 7 bases. CDR1 LNHNV and CDR2 YYDKDF come from the germline V gene (reference sequence).

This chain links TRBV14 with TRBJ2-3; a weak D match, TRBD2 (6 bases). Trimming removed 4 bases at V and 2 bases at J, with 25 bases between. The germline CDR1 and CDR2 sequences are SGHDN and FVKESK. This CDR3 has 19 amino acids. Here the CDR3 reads CASSRREFRVAENTDTQYF. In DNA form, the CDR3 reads TGTGCCAGCAGCCGACGAGAATTCAGAGTAGCGGAGAACACAGATACGCAGTATTTT.

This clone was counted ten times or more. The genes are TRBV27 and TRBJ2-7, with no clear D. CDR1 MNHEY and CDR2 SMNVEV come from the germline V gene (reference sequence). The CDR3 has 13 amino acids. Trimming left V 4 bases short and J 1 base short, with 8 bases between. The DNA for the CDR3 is TGTGCCAGCAGTTCGGACCCATCCTACGAGCAGTACTTC. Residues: CASSSDPSYEQYF.

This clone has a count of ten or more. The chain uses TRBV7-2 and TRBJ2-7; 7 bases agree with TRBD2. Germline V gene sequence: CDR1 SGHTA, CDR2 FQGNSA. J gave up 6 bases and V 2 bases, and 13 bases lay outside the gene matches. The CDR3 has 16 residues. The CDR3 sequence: CASSLLAGVGVGEQYF. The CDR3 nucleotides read TGTGCCAGCAGCTTACTTGCGGGAGTAGGGGTGGGCGAGCAGTACTTC.

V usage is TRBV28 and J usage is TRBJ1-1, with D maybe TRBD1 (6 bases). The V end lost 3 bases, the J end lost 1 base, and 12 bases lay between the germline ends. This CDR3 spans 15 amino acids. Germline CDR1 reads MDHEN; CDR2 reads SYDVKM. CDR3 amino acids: CASSFGLRGNTEAFF. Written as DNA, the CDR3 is TGTGCCAGCAGTTTTGGACTCAGGGGGAACACTGAAGCTTTCTTT.

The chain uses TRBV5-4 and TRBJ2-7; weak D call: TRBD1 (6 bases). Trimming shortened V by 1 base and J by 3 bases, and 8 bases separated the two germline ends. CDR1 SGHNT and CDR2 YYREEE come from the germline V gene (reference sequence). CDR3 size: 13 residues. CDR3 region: CASSLTDSYEQYF. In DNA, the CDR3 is TGTGCCAGCAGCTTGACGGACAGCTACGAGCAGTACTTC.

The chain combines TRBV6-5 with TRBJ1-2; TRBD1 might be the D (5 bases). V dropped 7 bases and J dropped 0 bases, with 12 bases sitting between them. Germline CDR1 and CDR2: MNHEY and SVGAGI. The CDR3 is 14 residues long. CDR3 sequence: CASTGTKANYGYTF. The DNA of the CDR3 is TGTGCCAGCACCGGGACGAAAGCTAACTATGGCTACACCTTC.

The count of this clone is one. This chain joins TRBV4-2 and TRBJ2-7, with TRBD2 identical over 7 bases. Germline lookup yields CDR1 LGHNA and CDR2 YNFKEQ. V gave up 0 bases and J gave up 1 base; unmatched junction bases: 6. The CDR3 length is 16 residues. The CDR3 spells CASSQDAASGSYEQYF. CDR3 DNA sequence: TGTGCCAGCAGCCAAGATGCGGCTAGCGGATCCTACGAGCAGTACTTC.

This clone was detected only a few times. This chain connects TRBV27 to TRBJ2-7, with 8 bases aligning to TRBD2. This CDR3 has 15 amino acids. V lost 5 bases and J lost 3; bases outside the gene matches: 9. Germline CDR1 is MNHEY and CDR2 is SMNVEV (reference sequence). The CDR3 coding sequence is TGTGCCAGCAGTGGGGAGGGACTAGGACTCTACGAGCAGTACTTC. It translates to CASSGEGLGLYEQYF.

CDR3 sequence reads: CASSQGPFSYEQYF. The CDR3 nucleotides are TGCGCCAGCAGCCAAGGGCCGTTCTCCTACGAGCAGTACTTC. The chain couples TRBV4-1 to TRBJ2-5; D uncertain. TRBJ2-7 explains the end of the DNA better; the J call may be wrong. The CDR3 totals 14 residues. The germline CDR1 and CDR2 sequences are MGHRA and YSYEKL.

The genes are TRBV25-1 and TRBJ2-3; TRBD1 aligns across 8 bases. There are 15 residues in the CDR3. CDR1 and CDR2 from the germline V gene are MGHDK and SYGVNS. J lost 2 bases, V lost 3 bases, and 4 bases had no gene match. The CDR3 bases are TGTGCCAGCAGTGAGGGACAGGCCAACACAGATACGCAGTATTTT. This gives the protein CASSEGQANTDTQYF.

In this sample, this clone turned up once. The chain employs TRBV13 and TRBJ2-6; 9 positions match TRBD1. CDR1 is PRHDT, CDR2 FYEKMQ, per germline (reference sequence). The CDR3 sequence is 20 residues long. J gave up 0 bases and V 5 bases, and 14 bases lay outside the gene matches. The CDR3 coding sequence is TGTGCCAGCAGCGTACCTCTGGGGACAGGGTCCTACTCTGGGGCCAACGTCCTGACTTTC. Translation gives CASSVPLGTGSYSGANVLTF. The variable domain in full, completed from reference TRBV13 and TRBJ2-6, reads AAGVIQSPRHLIKEKRETATLKCYPIPRHDTVYWYQQGPGQDPQFLISFYEKMQSDKGSIPDRFSAQQFSDYHSELNMSSLELGDSALYFCASSVPLGTGSYSGANVLTFGAGSRLTVL.

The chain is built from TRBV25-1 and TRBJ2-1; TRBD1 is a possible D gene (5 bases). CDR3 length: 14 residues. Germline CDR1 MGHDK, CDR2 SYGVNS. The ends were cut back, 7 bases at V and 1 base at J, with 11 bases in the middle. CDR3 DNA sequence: TGTGCCAGCAATCAGGGTTTGTCCTACAATGAGCAGTTCTTC. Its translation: CASNQGLSYNEQFF.

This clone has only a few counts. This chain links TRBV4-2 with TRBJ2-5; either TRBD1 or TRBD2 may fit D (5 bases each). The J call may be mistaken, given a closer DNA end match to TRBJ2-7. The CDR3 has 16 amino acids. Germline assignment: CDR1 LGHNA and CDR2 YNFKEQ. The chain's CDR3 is CASSQEGTETSYEQYF. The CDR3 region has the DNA TGTGCCAGCAGCCAAGAAGGGACGGAGACATCCTACGAGCAGTACTTC.

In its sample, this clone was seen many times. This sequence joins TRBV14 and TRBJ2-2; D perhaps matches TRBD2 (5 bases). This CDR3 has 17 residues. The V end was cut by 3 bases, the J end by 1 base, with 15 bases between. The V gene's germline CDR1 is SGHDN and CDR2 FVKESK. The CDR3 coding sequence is TGTGCCAGCAGCCATGAACTCAGCGGAGAGAACACCGGGGAGCTGTTTTTT. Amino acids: CASSHELSGENTGELFF.

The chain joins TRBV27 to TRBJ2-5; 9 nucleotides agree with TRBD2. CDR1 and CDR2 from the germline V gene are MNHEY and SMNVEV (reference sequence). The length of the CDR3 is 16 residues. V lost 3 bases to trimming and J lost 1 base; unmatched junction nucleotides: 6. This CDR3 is CASSLGELAGQETQYF. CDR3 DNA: TGTGCCAGCAGTTTGGGGGAACTAGCGGGCCAAGAGACCCAGTACTTC.

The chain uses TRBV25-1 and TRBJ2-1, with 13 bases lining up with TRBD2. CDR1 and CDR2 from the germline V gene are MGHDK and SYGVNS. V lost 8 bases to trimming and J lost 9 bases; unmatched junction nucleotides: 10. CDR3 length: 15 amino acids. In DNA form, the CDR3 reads TGTGCCAGCTCTCAAGGACTAGCGGGAGTAGCTGAGCAGTTCTTC. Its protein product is CASSQGLAGVAEQFF. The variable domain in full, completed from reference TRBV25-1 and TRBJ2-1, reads EADIYQTPRYLVIGTGKKITLECSQTMGHDKMYWYQQDPGMELHLIHYSYGVNSTEKGDLSSESTVSRIRTEHFPLTLESARPSHTSQYLCASSQGLAGVAEQFFGPGTRLTVL.

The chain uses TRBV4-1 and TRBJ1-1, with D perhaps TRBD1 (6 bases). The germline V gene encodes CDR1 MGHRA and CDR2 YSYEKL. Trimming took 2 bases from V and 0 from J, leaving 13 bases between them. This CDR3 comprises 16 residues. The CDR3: CASSQRTAHMNTEAFF. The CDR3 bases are TGCGCCAGCAGCCAACGGACAGCACACATGAACACTGAAGCTTTCTTT.